One sample yielded the 3 T cell receptor beta chains listed below, sequenced in a study of blood T cell repertoires in COVID-19. The repertoire was sequenced with immunoSEQ multiplex PCR; TCRdb's copy has only in-frame clones and lacks some. The table has roughly 440,000 clones, around 88% seen once. Sequenced material: peripheral blood. These receptors all come from a woman aged 50 to 60 with COVID-19, enrolled during active disease.

The chain couples TRBV19 to TRBJ1-2, with 9 nucleotides matching TRBD1. After removal of 7 bases from V and 3 bases from J, the junction contained 3 bases not matched to a gene. This CDR3 is 13 amino acids long. Germline loops: CDR1 LNHDA, CDR2 SQIVND (reference sequence). The CDR3 sequence is CASTRTGDYGYTF. CDR3 DNA sequence: TGTGCCAGTACCAGGACAGGGGACTATGGCTACACCTTC. Using reference TRBV19 and TRBJ1-2 for the parts outside the CDR3, the full variable domain is DGGITQSPKYLFRKEGQNVTLSCEQNLNHDAMYWYRQDPGQGLRLIYYSQIVNDFQKGDIAEGYSVSREKKESFPLTVTSAQKNPTAFYLCASTRTGDYGYTFGSGTRLTVV.

The gene calls are TRBV7-9 and TRBJ1-4, with 12 bases identical to TRBD1. CDR3 length: 18 residues. The germline V gene encodes CDR1 SEHNR and CDR2 FQNEAQ (reference sequence). J gave up 3 bases and V 5 bases, and 10 bases lay outside the gene matches. CDR3 in amino acids: CASSMPGTGGAANEKLFF. The CDR3 nucleotides are TGTGCCAGCAGCATGCCCGGGACAGGGGGCGCGGCTAATGAAAAACTGTTTTTT.

The chain's CDR3 is CASSRVQGVNTEAFF. CDR3 bases: TGTGCCAGCAGCCGGGTTCAAGGGGTGAACACTGAAGCTTTCTTT. The chain has TRBV3-1 (or the pseudogene TRBV3-2) and TRBJ1-1; D may be TRBD1 (5 bases). Germline V gene lookup returns CDR1 LGHDT and CDR2 YNNKEL (reference sequence). This CDR3 contains 15 residues. Trimming took 4 bases from V and 0 from J, leaving 12 bases between them.